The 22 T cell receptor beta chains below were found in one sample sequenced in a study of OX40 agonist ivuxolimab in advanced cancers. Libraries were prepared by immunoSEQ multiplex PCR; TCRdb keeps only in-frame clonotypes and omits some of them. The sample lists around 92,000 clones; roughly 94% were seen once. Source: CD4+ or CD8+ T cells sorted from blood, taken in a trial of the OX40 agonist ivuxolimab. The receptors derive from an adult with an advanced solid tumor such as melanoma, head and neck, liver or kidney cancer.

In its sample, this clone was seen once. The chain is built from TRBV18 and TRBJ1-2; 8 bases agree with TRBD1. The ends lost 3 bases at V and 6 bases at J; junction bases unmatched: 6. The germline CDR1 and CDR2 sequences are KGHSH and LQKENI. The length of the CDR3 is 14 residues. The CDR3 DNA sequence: TGTGCCAGCTCACCGCCGACAGGGGTCCATGGCTACACCTTC. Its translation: CASSPPTGVHGYTF.

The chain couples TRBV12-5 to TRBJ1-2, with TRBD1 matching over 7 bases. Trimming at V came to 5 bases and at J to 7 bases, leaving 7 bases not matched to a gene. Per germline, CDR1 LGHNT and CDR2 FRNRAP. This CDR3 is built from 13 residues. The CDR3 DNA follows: TGTGCTAGTGGTCCCCGGGACAGCGGTGGCTACACCTTC. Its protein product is CASGPRDSGGYTF.

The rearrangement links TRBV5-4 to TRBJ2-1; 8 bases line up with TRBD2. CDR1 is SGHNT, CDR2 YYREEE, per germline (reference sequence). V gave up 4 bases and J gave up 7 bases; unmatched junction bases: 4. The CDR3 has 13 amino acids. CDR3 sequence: CASSPGGANEQFF. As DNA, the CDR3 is TGTGCCAGCAGCCCGGGGGGGGCGAATGAGCAGTTCTTC.

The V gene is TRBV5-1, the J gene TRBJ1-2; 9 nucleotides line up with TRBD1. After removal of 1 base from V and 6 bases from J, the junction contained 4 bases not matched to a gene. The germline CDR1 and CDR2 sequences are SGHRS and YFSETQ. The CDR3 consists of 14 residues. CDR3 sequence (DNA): TGCGCCAGCAGCTTGACAGGGGGCTCAAATGGCTACACCTTC. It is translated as CASSLTGGSNGYTF.

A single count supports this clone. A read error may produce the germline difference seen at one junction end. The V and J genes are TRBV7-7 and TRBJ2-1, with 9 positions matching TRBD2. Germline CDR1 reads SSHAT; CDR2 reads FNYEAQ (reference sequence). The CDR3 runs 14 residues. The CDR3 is CASSFSGSSDEQFF. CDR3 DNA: TGTGCTAGCAGCTTTAGCGGGAGTTCGGATGAGCAGTTCTTC.

This CDR3 is CASSTWDGAMNTEAFF. The DNA for the CDR3 is TGTGCCAGTAGTACCTGGGACGGAGCGATGAACACTGAAGCTTTCTTT. This chain uses TRBV19 with TRBJ1-1, with D possibly being TRBD1 (5 bases). The CDR3 has 16 amino acids. The V end lost 4 bases, the J end lost 0 bases, and 15 bases lay between the germline ends. Per germline, CDR1 LNHDA and CDR2 SQIVND (reference sequence).

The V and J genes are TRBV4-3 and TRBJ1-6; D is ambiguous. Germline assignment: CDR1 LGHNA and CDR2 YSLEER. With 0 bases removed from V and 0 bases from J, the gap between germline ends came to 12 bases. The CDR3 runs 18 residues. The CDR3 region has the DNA TGCGCCAGCAGCCAAGAAGGTAAAGGGAGCTCCTATAATTCACCCCTCCACTTT. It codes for CASSQEGKGSSYNSPLHF.

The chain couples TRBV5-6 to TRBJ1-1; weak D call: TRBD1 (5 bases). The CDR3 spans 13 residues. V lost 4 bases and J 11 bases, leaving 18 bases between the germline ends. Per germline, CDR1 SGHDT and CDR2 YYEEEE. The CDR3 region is CASSTDTLLMAFF. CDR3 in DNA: TGTGCCAGCAGCACGGACACCCTTCTGATGGCTTTCTTT.

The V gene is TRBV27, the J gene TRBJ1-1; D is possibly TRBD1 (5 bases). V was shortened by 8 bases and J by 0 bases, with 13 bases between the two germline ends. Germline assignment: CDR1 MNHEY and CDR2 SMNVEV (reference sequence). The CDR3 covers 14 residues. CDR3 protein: CASSRDRLNTEAFF. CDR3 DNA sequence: TGTGCCAGCTCCCGAGACAGATTGAACACTGAAGCTTTCTTT.

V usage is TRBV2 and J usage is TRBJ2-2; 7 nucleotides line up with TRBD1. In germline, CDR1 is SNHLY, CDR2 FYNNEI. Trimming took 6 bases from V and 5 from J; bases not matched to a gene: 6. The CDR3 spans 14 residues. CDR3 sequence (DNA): TGTGCCAGCAGGAACAGGGGTGGGACCGGGGAGCTGTTTTTT. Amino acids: CASRNRGGTGELFF.

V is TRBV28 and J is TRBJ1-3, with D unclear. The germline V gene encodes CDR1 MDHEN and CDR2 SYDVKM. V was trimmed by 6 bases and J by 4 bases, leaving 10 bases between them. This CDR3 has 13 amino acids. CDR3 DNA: TGTGCCAGCAGCCTAGGTGAAGGAAACACCATATATTTT. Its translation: CASSLGEGNTIYF.

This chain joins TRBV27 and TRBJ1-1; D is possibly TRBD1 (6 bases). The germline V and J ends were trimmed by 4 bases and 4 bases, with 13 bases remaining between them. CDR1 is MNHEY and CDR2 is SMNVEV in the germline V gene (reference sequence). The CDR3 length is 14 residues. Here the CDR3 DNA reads TGTGCCAGCAGTTCCCTACAGGGCGGCACTGAAGCTTTCTTT. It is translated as CASSSLQGGTEAFF.

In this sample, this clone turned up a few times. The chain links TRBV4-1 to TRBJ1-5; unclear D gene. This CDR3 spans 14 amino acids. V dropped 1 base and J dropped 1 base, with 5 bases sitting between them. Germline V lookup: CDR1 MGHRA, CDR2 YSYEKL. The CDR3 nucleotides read TGCGCCAGCAGCCAAGTGGGGAGCAATCAGCCCCAGCATTTT. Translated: CASSQVGSNQPQHF.

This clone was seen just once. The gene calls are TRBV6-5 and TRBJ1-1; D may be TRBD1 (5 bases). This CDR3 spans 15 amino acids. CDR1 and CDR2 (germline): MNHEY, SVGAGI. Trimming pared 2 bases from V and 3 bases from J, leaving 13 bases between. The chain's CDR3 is CASSYRTPGDTEAFF. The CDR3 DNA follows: TGTGCCAGCAGTTACAGGACACCGGGGGACACTGAAGCTTTCTTT.

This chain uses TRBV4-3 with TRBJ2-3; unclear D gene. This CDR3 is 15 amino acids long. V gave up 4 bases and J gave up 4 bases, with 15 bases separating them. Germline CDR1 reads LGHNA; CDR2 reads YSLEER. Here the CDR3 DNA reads TGCGCCAGCAGCCCCGGACCCAACCCCCCAGATACGCAGTATTTT. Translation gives CASSPGPNPPDTQYF.

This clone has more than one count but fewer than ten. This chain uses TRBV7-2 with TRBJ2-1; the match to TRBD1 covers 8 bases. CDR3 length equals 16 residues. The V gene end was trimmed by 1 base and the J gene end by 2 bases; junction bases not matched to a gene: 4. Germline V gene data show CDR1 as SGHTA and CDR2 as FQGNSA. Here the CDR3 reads CASSLGTGWAYNEQFF. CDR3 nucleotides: TGTGCCAGCAGCTTAGGGACAGGGTGGGCCTACAATGAGCAGTTCTTC.

The CDR3 spells CASRPTSGMNTQYF. The DNA for the CDR3 is TGTGCCAGCAGACCGACTAGCGGGATGAATACGCAGTATTTT. The chain employs TRBV6-6 and TRBJ2-3, with TRBD2 identical over 11 bases. The trim removed 6 bases at V and 7 bases at J, leaving 6 bases unmatched. The CDR3 runs to 14 residues. CDR1 MNHNY and CDR2 SVGAGI come from the germline V gene (reference sequence).

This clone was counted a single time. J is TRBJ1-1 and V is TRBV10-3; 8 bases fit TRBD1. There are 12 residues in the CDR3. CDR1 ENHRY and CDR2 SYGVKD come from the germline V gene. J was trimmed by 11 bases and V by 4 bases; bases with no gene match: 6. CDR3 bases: TGTGCCATCAGTGTCGGGACAGGCGAGGCTTTCTTT. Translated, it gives CAISVGTGEAFF.

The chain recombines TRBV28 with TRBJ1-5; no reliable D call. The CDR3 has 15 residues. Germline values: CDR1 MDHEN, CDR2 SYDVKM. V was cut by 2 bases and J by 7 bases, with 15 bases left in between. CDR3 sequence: CASSLKHLARQPQHF. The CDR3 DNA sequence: TGTGCCAGCAGTTTAAAGCACCTGGCAAGGCAGCCCCAGCATTTT.

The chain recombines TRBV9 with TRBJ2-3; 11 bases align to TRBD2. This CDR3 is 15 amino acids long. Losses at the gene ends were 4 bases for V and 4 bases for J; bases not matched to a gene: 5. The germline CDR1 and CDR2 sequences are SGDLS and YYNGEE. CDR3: CASSLSGGVADTQYF. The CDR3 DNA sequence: TGTGCCAGCAGCCTTAGCGGGGGGGTGGCAGATACGCAGTATTTT.

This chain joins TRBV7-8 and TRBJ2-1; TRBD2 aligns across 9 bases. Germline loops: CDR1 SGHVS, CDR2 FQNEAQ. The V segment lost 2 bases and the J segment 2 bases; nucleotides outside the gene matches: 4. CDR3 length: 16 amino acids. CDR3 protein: CASSLLAGDTYNEQFF. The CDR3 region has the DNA TGTGCCAGCAGCTTATTAGCGGGGGATACCTACAATGAGCAGTTCTTC.

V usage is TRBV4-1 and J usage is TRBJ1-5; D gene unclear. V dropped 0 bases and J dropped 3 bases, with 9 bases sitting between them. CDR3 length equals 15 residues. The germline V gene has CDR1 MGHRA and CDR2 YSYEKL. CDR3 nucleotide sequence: TGCGCCAGCAGCCAAGAGGGCCATCCCAATCAGCCCCAGCATTTT. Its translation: CASSQEGHPNQPQHF.